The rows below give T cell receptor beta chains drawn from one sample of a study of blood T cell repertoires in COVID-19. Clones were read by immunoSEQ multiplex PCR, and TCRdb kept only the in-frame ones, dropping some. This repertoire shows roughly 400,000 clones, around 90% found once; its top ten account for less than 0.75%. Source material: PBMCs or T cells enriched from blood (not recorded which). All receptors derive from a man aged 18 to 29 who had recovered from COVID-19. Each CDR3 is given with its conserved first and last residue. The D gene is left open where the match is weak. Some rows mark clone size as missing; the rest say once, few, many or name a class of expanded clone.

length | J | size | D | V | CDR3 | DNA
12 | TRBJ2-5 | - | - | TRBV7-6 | CASSSPGVTQYF | TGTGCCAGCAGTTCGCCGGGGGTCACCCAGTACTTC
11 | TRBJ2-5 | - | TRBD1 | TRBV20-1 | CRGQDQETQYF | TGCAGGGGACAGGACCAAGAGACCCAGTACTTC
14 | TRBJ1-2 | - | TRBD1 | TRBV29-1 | CSVVGDRGLYGYTF | TGCAGCGTTGTAGGGGACAGGGGACTCTATGGCTACACCTTC
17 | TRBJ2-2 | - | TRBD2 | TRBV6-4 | CASSVFSGRANTGELFF | TGTGCCAGCAGTGTCTTCAGCGGGAGGGCCAACACCGGGGAGCTGTTTTTT
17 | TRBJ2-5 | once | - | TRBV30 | CAGSPGSGPSTEETQYF | TGTGCCGGAAGTCCCGGTAGCGGCCCCTCAACGGAGGAGACCCAGTACTTC
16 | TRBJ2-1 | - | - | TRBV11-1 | CASTPGGGQGLNEQFF | TGTGCCAGCACCCCCGGGGGGGGACAGGGCCTGAATGAGCAGTTCTTC
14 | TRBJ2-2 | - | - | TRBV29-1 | CSVEGLRNTGELFF | TGCAGCGTCGAGGGTCTACGTAACACCGGGGAGCTGTTTTTT
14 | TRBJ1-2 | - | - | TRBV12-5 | CASGFGEGGYGYTF | TGTGCTAGTGGTTTTGGGGAGGGGGGCTATGGCTACACCTTC
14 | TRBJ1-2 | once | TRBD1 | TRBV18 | CASSATGVEYGYTF | TGTGCCAGCTCAGCCACAGGGGTGGAATATGGCTACACCTTC
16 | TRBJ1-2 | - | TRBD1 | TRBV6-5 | CASSYRRGQWDYGYTF | TGTGCCAGCAGTTATCGCAGGGGGCAATGGGACTATGGCTACACCTTC
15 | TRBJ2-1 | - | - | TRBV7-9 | CASTDKQLAGDEQFF | TGTGCCAGCACCGATAAGCAACTAGCTGGCGATGAGCAGTTCTTC
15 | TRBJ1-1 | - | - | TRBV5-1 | CASSLGSGSGGKAFF | TGCGCCAGCAGCTTGGGGAGCGGGTCTGGGGGTAAAGCTTTCTTT
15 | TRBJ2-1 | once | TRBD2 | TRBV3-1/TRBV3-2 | CASSLRPSGMNEQFF | TGTGCCAGCAGCCTCCGGCCTAGCGGGATGAATGAGCAGTTCTTC
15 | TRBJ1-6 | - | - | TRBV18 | CASSPQGKVGSPLHF | TGTGCCAGCTCACCCCAGGGAAAGGTCGGTTCACCCCTCCACTTT
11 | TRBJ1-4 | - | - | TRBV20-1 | CSAGAYGKLFF | TGCAGTGCGGGGGCTTATGGGAAACTGTTTTTT
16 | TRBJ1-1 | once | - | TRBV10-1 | CASSDGGRGRDTEAFF | TGCGCCAGCAGTGACGGCGGGAGGGGTAGGGACACTGAAGCTTTCTTT
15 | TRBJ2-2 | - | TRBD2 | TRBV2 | CASSELAGDTGELFF | TGTGCCAGCAGTGAACTAGCGGGAGACACCGGGGAGCTGTTTTTT
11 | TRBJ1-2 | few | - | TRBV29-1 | CSVGGLYGYTF | TGCAGCGTTGGAGGACTATATGGCTACACCTTC
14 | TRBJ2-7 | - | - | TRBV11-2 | CASSSGAATYEQYF | TGTGCCAGCAGTTCAGGGGCAGCTACCTACGAGCAGTACTTC
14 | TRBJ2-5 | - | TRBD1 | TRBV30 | CAWSGQGWRETQYF | TGTGCCTGGAGTGGACAGGGATGGAGAGAGACCCAGTACTTC
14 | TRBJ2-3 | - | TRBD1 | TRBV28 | CASSRQGGTDTQYF | TGTGCCAGCAGTCGACAGGGGGGCACAGATACGCAGTATTTT
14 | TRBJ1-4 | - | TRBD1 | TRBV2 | CASSGGTAHEKLFF | TGTGCCAGCAGTGGCGGGACAGCTCATGAAAAACTGTTTTTT
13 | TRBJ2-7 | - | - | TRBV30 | CAWSTGSSGEQYF | TGTGCCTGGTCGACAGGATCCTCTGGCGAGCAGTACTTC
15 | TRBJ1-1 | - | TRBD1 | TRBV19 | CATLDRGGQNTEAFF | TGTGCCACGTTAGACAGGGGGGGACAGAACACTGAAGCTTTCTTT
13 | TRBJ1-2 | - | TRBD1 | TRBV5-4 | CASNRDRGYGYTF | TGTGCCAGCAACAGGGACAGGGGCTATGGCTACACCTTC
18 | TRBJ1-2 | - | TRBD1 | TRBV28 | CASSLGLAGGDLFGATFF | TGTGCCAGCAGTTTAGGCTTGGCAGGGGGCGATTTGTTCGGGGCAACCTTCTTC
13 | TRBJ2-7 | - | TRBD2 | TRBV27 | CASSYTGTSRPHF | TGTGCCAGCAGTTATACCGGGACTAGTCGACCTCACTTC
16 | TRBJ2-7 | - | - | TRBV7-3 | CASSPKTHQTPLEQYF | TGTGCCAGCAGCCCGAAGACACACCAGACCCCTCTCGAGCAGTACTTC
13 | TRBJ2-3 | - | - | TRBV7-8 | CASNPTSGDTQYF | TGTGCCAGCAACCCAACTAGTGGCGATACGCAGTATTTT
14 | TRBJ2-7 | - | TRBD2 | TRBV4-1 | CASSQLTSAYEQYF | TGCGCCAGCAGCCAACTGACTAGCGCTTACGAGCAGTACTTC
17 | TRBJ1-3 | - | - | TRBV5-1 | CASSPSFLRDSGNTIYF | TGCGCCAGCAGCCCCTCCTTTCTACGGGATTCTGGAAACACCATATATTTT
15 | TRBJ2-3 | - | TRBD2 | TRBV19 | CASSISGVSTDTQYF | TGTGCCAGTAGTATAAGCGGGGTTAGCACAGATACGCAGTATTTT
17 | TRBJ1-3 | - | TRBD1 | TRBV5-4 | CASSTPGQGVGGNTIYF | TGTGCCAGCAGCACCCCGGGACAGGGGGTCGGTGGAAACACCATATATTTT